In its sample, the clone carrying this T cell receptor beta chain was seen many times. Its antigen remains unidentified. This entry belongs to a study of molecular identifiers for immune sequencing clone quantification. V was clipped by 6 bases and J by 4 bases, with 7 bases between them. Germline V gene data show CDR1 as MGHRA and CDR2 as YSYEKL. The CDR3 sequence is 13 residues long. TCRdb processed the PCR reads anew with MiXCR; each CDR3 protein has one entry. The sample includes approximately 680,000 distinct CDR3 sequences, about 25% of them seen just once. Study-wide results and caveats: More than 97% of effector molecules, versus under 1% of naive-cell molecules, belonged to clones above 20 RNA copies.

The chain couples TRBV4-1 to TRBJ2-6; no reliable D call. The receptor comes from a human donor in good health. Some libraries in this study had Jurkat cell RNA spiked in. What was sequenced was naive CD8+ T cells from blood, with Jurkat cell RNA spiked in. Subset reported: FACS-sorted CD8+CD4-CCR7+CD45RA+ naive T cells. The CDR3 sequence: CASRAPGANVLTF. CDR3 sequence (DNA): TGCGCCAGCAGAGCCCCCGGGGCCAACGTCCTGACTTTC.